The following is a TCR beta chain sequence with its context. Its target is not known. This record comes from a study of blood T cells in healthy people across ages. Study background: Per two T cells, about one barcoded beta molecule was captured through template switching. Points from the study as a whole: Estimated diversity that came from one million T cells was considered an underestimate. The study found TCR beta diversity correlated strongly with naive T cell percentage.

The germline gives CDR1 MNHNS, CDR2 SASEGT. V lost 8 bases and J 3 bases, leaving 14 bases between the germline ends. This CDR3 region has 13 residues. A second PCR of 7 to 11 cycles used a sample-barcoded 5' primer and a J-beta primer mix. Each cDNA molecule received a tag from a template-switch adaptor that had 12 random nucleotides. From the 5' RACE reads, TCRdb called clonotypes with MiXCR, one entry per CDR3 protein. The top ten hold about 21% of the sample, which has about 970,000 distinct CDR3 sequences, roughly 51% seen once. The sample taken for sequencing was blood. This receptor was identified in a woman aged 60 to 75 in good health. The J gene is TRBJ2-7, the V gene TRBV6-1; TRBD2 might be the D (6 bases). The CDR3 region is CASGSFGSYEQYF. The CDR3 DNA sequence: TGTGCCAGCGGGTCCTTCGGGAGCTACGAGCAGTACTTC.